The sequence of this T cell receptor (beta chain) was determined in a study of identical twins. Study findings and constraints: The models systematically underestimated how much out-of-frame TCR alpha was shared in monozygotic twins. Excess sharing by twins proved weaker in beta out-of-frame sequences. Zero-insertion findings could be partly confounded by invariant cells (MAIT and iNKT cells).

TCRdb itself ran the 5' RACE reads through MiXCR, one entry per CDR3 protein. The sample lists roughly 690,000 distinct CDR3 sequences; about 20% were seen once. The germline CDR1 and CDR2 sequences are SGHAT and FQDESV (reference sequence). This CDR3 has 21 amino acids. Trimming cost V 5 bases and J 4 bases; bases outside gene matches: 19. In regard to this clonotype: As yet, its antigen is unknown.

These data are also associated with another study on T cells expressing NK-cell markers. That source reports: Roughly six donors showed dominant NKG2C+ clonotypes comprising about 1.0-7.0% of their CD8+ T cells.

This rearrangement joins TRBV11-1 to TRBJ2-5, with 16 positions matching TRBD2. The origin of this receptor is a young woman in good health. Sequenced material: PBMCs. The CDR3 DNA follows: TGTGCCAGCAGCCCCATTTGGGGGACTAGCGGGAGGGCCACCTTGGTAGAGACCCAGTACTTC. Encoded protein: CASSPIWGTSGRATLVETQYF.